The T cell receptor beta chain under discussion was sequenced for a study of blood T cell repertoires in COVID-19 (TCRdb year 2020). Study-level background: Samples from collaborators originated in the United States, Italy and Spain and spanned both the acute and convalescent phases of COVID-19. The prospective study material was composed of cDNA or gDNA derived from T cells, B-cell-depleted T cells, or PBMCs. The dataset comprised deeply sampled blood TCRbeta repertoires from subjects exposed to, actively infected with, or recovered from COVID-19. The repertoires were released in a freely available public database intended as a resource for research on the immune response to SARS-CoV-2. Samples came from the ongoing ImmuneRACE study (first 160 participants) plus 1,254 subjects from 6 global collaborators. The sample metadata nearly always contained a de-identified subject ID, COVID-19 status, age in years and sex. Where available, HLA class I and class II types were obtained from metadata supplied by the sample provider rather than from assay-based typing. Here is what the overall study found, with its caveats: The amount of clinical and demographic metadata varied by source and participant and was provided uncurated.

Each collaborating institution followed its own protocols to collect whole blood in K2EDTA tubes. For TCRbeta analysis, collaborators shipped samples in one of three forms: frozen whole blood, isolated PBMCs, or DNA extracted from either of those sample types. This clone was picked up one time. Its target antigen remains unknown. Base qualities were left out, and no much larger clone turns up one base away. The immunoSEQ Assay, a bias-controlled multiplex PCR, was used to amplify TCRbeta CDR3 regions from genomic DNA. Turning to the authors' computational methods: The number of nucleated cells in each sample was estimated by amplification of reference gene primers within the assay. To quantify the absolute abundance of each unique TCRbeta CDR3 rearrangement, sequence reads were collapsed and filtered. For each sample, productive Simpson clonality was calculated by taking the square root of Simpson's diversity index across productive rearrangements. TCRdb took this table from immuneACCESS and kept in-frame rearrangements with V and J called. Such tables lack part of the clones; where checked against another copy, unresolved V genes explain under half of the gap, and the rest is unexplained. V, J and clone size are those of that table, while D and trimming were read from the DNA. This sample comprises around 100,000 clones, 65% to 85% of them detected only once. About 2% of the sample rests with the top ten.

Reading the germline V gene gives CDR1 SGHTA and CDR2 FQGTGA. Germline trimming: 4 bases from V, 7 bases from J; junction bases outside gene matches: 14. The CDR3 sequence holds 17 residues, the cysteine and phenylalanine included. The entry retains the CDR3 DNA only, 51 bases that are in frame from base 1. Sample: peripheral blood. Recombination connected TRBV7-3 to TRBJ2-7; the junction holds 12 bases that match TRBD1. This receptor was identified in a man aged 65-85 years with active or convalescent COVID-19. The nucleotide sequence reads as follows: TGTGCCAGCAGCTCCTCGCCGCCGGGACAGGGGGCTCGGGAGCAGTACTTC. Its coded protein is CASSSSPPGQGAREQYF.